The present T cell receptor (beta chain) was sequenced within a study of control samples from healthy donors and cancer patients. Only in-frame clones appear in the TCRdb table, and some are missing; sequencing was by immunoSEQ multiplex PCR. The data show about 110,000 clones, less than 95% seen once. Germline CDR1 and CDR2: ENHRY and SYGVKD. The CDR3 has 14 amino acids. Unmatched junction bases numbered 5, after V lost 6 bases and J lost 3 bases. The rearrangement links TRBV10-3 to TRBJ1-1; 9 bases are a match to TRBD1. The receptor's source is a human donor in good health. The donor label of this sample is uncertain. The specimen sequenced was blood. CDR3 coding DNA: TGTGCCATCAGATTGGGACAGGGATACACTGAAGCTTTCTTT. Protein product: CAIRLGQGYTEAFF.